A selection of T cell receptor beta chains follows, all from one sample in a study of shared clonotypes between healthy human individuals. Some clones are missing from TCRdb's copy, which holds only in-frame ones; the method was immunoSEQ multiplex PCR. Of roughly 2.6 million clones in the sample, 85% to 95% were seen once. Sequences were obtained from naive CD4+ T cells sorted from blood. The receptors here all came from a man in his late teens or twenties in good health. The CDR3 runs from the conserved cysteine through the conserved F or W. Fields, in order: CDR3 length, V gene, clone size, D gene, J gene, CDR3 protein, CDR3 DNA. D genes are given only for firm matches. Clone size is given for some rows only: seen once, a few or many times, or a class if the clone is expanded.

length: 13
V: TRBV5-1
size: .
D: .
J: TRBJ2-3
CDR3: CASSLPSAGDTTF
DNA: TGCGCCAGCAGCTTACCCTCTGCGGGGGACACCACTTTT

length: 15
V: TRBV7-2
size: once
D: .
J: TRBJ1-3
CDR3: CASSLARISGNTIYF
DNA: TGTGCCAGCAGCTTAGCGCGAATCTCTGGAAACACCATATATTTT

length: 16
V: TRBV4-1
size: .
D: .
J: TRBJ2-3
CDR3: CASSRPPGVREDTQYF
DNA: TGCGCCAGCAGCCGCCCCCCCGGGGTAAGGGAAGATACGCAGTATTTT

length: 15
V: TRBV2
size: .
D: .
J: TRBJ1-4
CDR3: CASTEGGATNEKLFF
DNA: TGTGCCAGCACCGAGGGAGGGGCTACTAATGAAAAACTGTTTTTT

length: 17
V: TRBV5-1
size: .
D: .
J: TRBJ2-5
CDR3: CASSGPAGLPLAQTQYF
DNA: TGCGCCAGCAGCGGCCCCGCGGGGCTACCCCTAGCTCAGACCCAGTACTTC

length: 16
V: TRBV18
size: .
D: TRBD1
J: TRBJ2-5
CDR3: CASSPTTGGFWETQYF
DNA: TGTGCCAGCTCACCTACGACAGGGGGCTTTTGGGAGACCCAGTACTTC

length: 12
V: TRBV10-3
size: .
D: .
J: TRBJ1-2
CDR3: CATTPGAGGYTF
DNA: TGTGCCACCACCCCCGGGGCAGGCGGCTACACCTTC

length: 13
V: TRBV9
size: .
D: .
J: TRBJ2-7
CDR3: CASSVEVLGEQYF
DNA: TGTGCCAGCAGCGTAGAGGTCCTCGGGGAGCAGTACTTC

length: 16
V: TRBV6-6
size: once
D: TRBD1
J: TRBJ1-1
CDR3: CASTSGTGVMNTEAFF
DNA: TGTGCCAGCACCTCCGGGACAGGGGTGATGAACACTGAAGCTTTCTTT

length: 16
V: TRBV10-3
size: .
D: .
J: TRBJ1-2
CDR3: CAIRDPRELPTGGYTF
DNA: TGTGCCATCAGGGACCCTCGGGAGCTCCCCACTGGTGGCTACACCTTC

length: 13
V: TRBV7-9
size: .
D: .
J: TRBJ1-2
CDR3: CASTPAANYGYTF
DNA: TGTGCCAGCACCCCCGCCGCTAACTATGGCTACACCTTC

length: 11
V: TRBV29-1
size: .
D: .
J: TRBJ2-1
CDR3: CSVRTGNEQFF
DNA: TGCAGCGTAAGGACTGGCAATGAGCAGTTCTTC

length: 15
V: TRBV7-7
size: .
D: TRBD2
J: TRBJ2-3
CDR3: CASSLGLAGVDTQYF
DNA: TGTGCTAGCAGCTTAGGACTAGCGGGAGTGGATACGCAGTATTTT

length: 15
V: TRBV28
size: .
D: TRBD1
J: TRBJ1-6
CDR3: CASRTGARDNSPLHF
DNA: TGTGCCAGCCGTACAGGGGCCAGGGATAATTCACCCCTCCACTTT

length: 12
V: TRBV4-1
size: few
D: .
J: TRBJ2-7
CDR3: CASSQDRGEQYF
DNA: TGCGCCAGCAGCCAAGATCGTGGCGAGCAGTACTTC

length: 14
V: TRBV28
size: few
D: .
J: TRBJ1-6
CDR3: CASVPIGRPSPLHF
DNA: TGTGCCAGCGTTCCGATCGGACGGCCTTCACCCCTCCACTTT

length: 16
V: TRBV10-3
size: .
D: TRBD1
J: TRBJ1-5
CDR3: CAISSGQGDSNQPQHF
DNA: TGTGCCATCAGTTCGGGACAGGGAGATAGCAATCAGCCCCAGCATTTT

length: 12
V: TRBV30
size: .
D: TRBD1
J: TRBJ1-1
CDR3: CAWGQGRTEAFF
DNA: TGTGCCTGGGGACAGGGACGAACTGAAGCTTTCTTT

length: 16
V: TRBV30
size: .
D: TRBD2
J: TRBJ2-5
CDR3: CAWSPLAGVGKETQYF
DNA: TGTGCCTGGAGTCCCCTAGCGGGAGTGGGGAAAGAGACCCAGTACTTC

length: 13
V: TRBV27
size: .
D: .
J: TRBJ1-1
CDR3: CASRLTGNTEAFF
DNA: TGTGCCAGCAGGTTAACAGGGAACACTGAAGCTTTCTTT

length: 14
V: TRBV7-9
size: .
D: TRBD2
J: TRBJ2-3
CDR3: CASRLAGLTDTQYF
DNA: TGTGCCAGCAGGCTAGCGGGATTAACAGATACGCAGTATTTT

length: 13
V: TRBV2
size: .
D: .
J: TRBJ2-5
CDR3: CASNSGVQETQYF
DNA: TGTGCCAGCAACTCAGGGGTTCAAGAGACTCAGTACTTC

length: 13
V: TRBV30
size: .
D: .
J: TRBJ2-1
CDR3: CAWSGGVYNEQFF
DNA: TGTGCCTGGAGTGGAGGGGTTTACAATGAGCAGTTCTTC

length: 15
V: TRBV2
size: .
D: TRBD1
J: TRBJ1-6
CDR3: CASLQGSSYNSPLHF
DNA: TGTGCCAGTTTACAGGGGAGCTCCTATAATTCACCCCTCCACTTT